This T cell receptor beta chain was sequenced during a study of beta chain features in type 1 diabetes. Study as a whole: When patients were set against healthy donors, age, gender and cell yields were similar. Sorted cells numbering 107,917,701 were examined across all samples.

Remarks on this clone: Antigen: not known.

V shed 4 bases and J 4 bases; nucleotides not matched to a gene: 5. The length of the CDR3 is 13 residues. Germline V CDR1 and CDR2: GTSNPN, SVGIG (reference sequence). Whole-study findings and limits: Patients with type 1 diabetes showed fewer VDJ junction insertions and more deletions. Cells with high TCR expression could be over-represented by cDNA sequencing. Moderate yet significant TCRB CDR3 shortening was seen in Type 1 diabetes patients in all four CD4+ subsets.

Expressed TCRB transcripts were sequenced after all isolated RNA was converted to cDNA. This table comes from immunoSEQ multiplex PCR, and its TCRdb copy is limited to in-frame clones, with some not included. Found here are 200,000 to 250,000 clones, about 15% of them singletons; the top ten hold approximately 0.02%. Sample: naive CD4+ T cells from blood. The clonotype was recovered from a man aged 25 to 40 with type 1 diabetes. This chain uses TRBV30 with TRBJ2-7; 9 bases match TRBD1. The CDR3 DNA reads TGTGCCTGGACCGGACAGGGGATTTACGAGCAGTACTTC. Encoded protein: CAWTGQGIYEQYF.